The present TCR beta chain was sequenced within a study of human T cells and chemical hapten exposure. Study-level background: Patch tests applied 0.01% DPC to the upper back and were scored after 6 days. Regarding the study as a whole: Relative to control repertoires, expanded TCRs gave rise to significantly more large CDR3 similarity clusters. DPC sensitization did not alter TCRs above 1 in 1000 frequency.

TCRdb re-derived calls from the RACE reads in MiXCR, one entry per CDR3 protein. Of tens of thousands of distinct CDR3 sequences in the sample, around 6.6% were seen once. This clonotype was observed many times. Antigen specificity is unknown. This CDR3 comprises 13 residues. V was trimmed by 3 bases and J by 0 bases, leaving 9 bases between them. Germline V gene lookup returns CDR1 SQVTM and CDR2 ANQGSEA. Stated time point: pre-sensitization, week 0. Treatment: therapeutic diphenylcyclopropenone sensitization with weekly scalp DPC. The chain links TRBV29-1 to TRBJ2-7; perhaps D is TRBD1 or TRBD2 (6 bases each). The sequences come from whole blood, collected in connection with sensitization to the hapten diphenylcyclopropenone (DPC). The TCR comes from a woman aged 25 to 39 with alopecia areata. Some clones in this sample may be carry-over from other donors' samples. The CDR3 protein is CSVEEGGSYEQYF. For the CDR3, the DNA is TGCAGCGTTGAGGAGGGGGGCTCCTACGAGCAGTACTTC.